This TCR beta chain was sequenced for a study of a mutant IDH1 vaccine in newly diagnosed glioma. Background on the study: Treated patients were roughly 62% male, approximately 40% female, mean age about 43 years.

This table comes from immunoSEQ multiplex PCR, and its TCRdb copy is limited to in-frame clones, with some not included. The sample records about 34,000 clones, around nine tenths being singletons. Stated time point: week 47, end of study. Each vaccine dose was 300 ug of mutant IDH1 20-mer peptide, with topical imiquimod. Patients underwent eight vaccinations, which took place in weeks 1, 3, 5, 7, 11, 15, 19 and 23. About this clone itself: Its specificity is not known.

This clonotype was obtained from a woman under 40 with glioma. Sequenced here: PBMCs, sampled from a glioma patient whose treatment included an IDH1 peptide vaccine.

CDR3 sequence reads: CASSTGPNTGELFF. The DNA of the CDR3 is TGTGCCAGTAGTACAGGACCGAACACCGGGGAGCTGTTTTTT. The chain uses TRBV19 and TRBJ2-2; D is undetermined. Trimming cost V 4 bases and J 0 bases, with 6 bases left between them. Germline lookup yields CDR1 LNHDA and CDR2 SQIVND (reference sequence). This CDR3 comprises 14 residues.